Listed below are T cell receptor beta chains from one sample, sequenced in a study of CD8+ T cells in alopecia areata. TCRdb's table, derived via immunoSEQ multiplex PCR, lists solely in-frame clones and lacks some. Among about 150,000 clones listed, about three fifths were seen once. Source material: CD8+ T cells sorted from blood. These receptors originate from a human donor in good health. The CDR3 runs from the conserved cysteine through the conserved F or W. Each record gives: J gene, D gene, clone size, V gene, CDR3 DNA, CDR3 protein. The D gene is left open where the match is weak. Clone size, where shown, is once, few, many, or a class for clones that have expanded.

>TRBJ2-7|-|few|TRBV29-1
TGCAGCGTTGAAGAGTACGGATCCTACGAGCAGTACTTC
CSVEEYGSYEQYF
>TRBJ2-1|-|-|TRBV13
TGTGCCAGCAGCTTAGGAGGGAATGAGCAGTTCTTC
CASSLGGNEQFF
>TRBJ2-1|-|once|TRBV29-1
TGCAGCGTTGATTGGGGGAATGAGCAGTTCTTC
CSVDWGNEQFF
>TRBJ2-7|-|-|TRBV7-9
TGTGCCAGCAGCTTGGGGGACGGAGGGTTCTACGAGCAGTACTTC
CASSLGDGGFYEQYF
>TRBJ2-1|TRBD2|-|TRBV7-6
TGTGCCAGCAGCTTAGCGGGGAGGGCTGTTGAGCAGTTCTTC
CASSLAGRAVEQFF
>TRBJ2-7|TRBD1|few|TRBV28
TGTGCCAGCAGTGCGGACAGGGCATACGAGCAGTACTTC
CASSADRAYEQYF
>TRBJ2-3|-|-|TRBV2
TGTGCCAGCAAGAAGCTGATGGGCACAGATACGCAGTATTTT
CASKKLMGTDTQYF
>TRBJ2-2|-|-|TRBV6-5
TGTGCCAGCAGTTACCGGACACCCGGGGAGCTGTTTTTT
CASSYRTPGELFF
>TRBJ2-1|TRBD2|-|TRBV5-4
TGTGCCATAAGGCGGGAGGTCAGGAATGAGCAGTTCTTC
CAIRREVRNEQFF
>TRBJ1-1|-|-|TRBV13
TGTGCCAGCAGCACCCGGACGGGAATGAACACTGAAGCTTTCTTT
CASSTRTGMNTEAFF
>TRBJ2-5|TRBD2|-|TRBV19
TGTGCCAGCACCCCGACTAGCGGAGCGGAGACCCAGTACTTC
CASTPTSGAETQYF
>TRBJ2-1|-|-|TRBV27
TGTGCCAGCAGAAGCGGGTCCTTCTACAATGAGCAGTTCTTC
CASRSGSFYNEQFF
>TRBJ2-1|-|few|TRBV29-1
TGCAGCGTGGACCCCAAGGTTGATGAGCAGTTCTTC
CSVDPKVDEQFF
>TRBJ2-2|TRBD2|few|TRBV7-8
TGTGCCAGCAGCACCGGGACTAGCGCAAACACCGGGGAGCTGTTTTTT
CASSTGTSANTGELFF
>TRBJ1-1|-|-|TRBV27
TGTGCCAGCAGTCCCCCAGGGATTATGAACACTGAAGCTTTCTTT
CASSPPGIMNTEAFF
>TRBJ2-1|-|-|TRBV9
TGTGCCAGCAGCGTAGCGGGAACGGGAGAGTTTCAGTTCTTC
CASSVAGTGEFQFF